This TCR beta chain derives from a study of blood T cell repertoires in COVID-19 (dated by TCRdb to 2018 to 2021). In the study overall: Collaborator samples came from the United States, Italy and Spain and covered acute and convalescent phases of COVID-19. The material from the prospective study consisted of cDNA or gDNA derived from T cells, B-cell-depleted T cells, or PBMCs. Subjects who had been exposed to COVID-19, were actively infected with it, or had recovered from it provided the deeply sampled blood TCRbeta repertoires that made up the dataset. A freely available public database, intended as a resource for researchers studying the immune response to SARS-CoV-2, is where the repertoires were released. The samples were drawn from two sources: the first 160 participants of the ongoing ImmuneRACE study, and over 1,000 subjects contributed by 6 global collaborators. The sample metadata nearly always contained a de-identified subject ID, COVID-19 status, age in years and sex. Where HLA class I and class II types were available, the types were taken from metadata supplied by the sample provider, not from assay-based typing.

TCRbeta CDR3 regions were amplified from genomic DNA using the immunoSEQ Assay, a bias-controlled multiplex PCR. The original methods were these. Within the assay, amplification of reference gene primers was used to estimate how many nucleated cells each sample contained. To quantify the absolute abundance of each unique TCRbeta CDR3 rearrangement, sequence reads were collapsed and filtered. Productive Simpson clonality was computed per sample as the square root of Simpson's diversity index over productive rearrangements. TCRdb stores this immuneACCESS table with in-frame sequences only. Part of the clones is absent; in the studies checked, under half of the shortfall reflects unresolved V genes, and no reason is known for the rest. V, J and clone size are taken as reported in that table, and D and trimming were inferred from the DNA itself. The sample table holds around 230,000 clones, of which around 80% were seen once. Approximately 7.4% of the sample comes from the top ten.

Whole blood was collected in K2EDTA tubes by collaborating institutions according to the institutions' own protocols. Collaborator samples were shipped for TCRbeta analysis as frozen whole blood, isolated PBMCs, or DNA extracted from either sample type. Results the study describes overall, beyond this receptor: The quantity of clinical and demographic metadata differed by source and by participant and was supplied without curation.

About this clone: The antigen it recognizes is unknown. It has no much larger one-base neighbor in the sample; base qualities were not kept.

Here V drops 4 bases and J drops 6 bases, and the junction holds 4 bases not matched to any gene. CDR1 and CDR2 are drawn from the germline V gene (reference sequence): SGHNT, YYREEE. The CDR3 contains 14 residues, cysteine and phenylalanine counted. The DNA shown is the 42-base CDR3, in frame from base 1. The sequence came from a woman between 45 and 65 years old with acute or convalescent COVID-19. The sample consisted of peripheral blood. This sequence uses TRBV5-4 and TRBJ2-1; 10 bases in between match TRBD1. The CDR3 region: CASSLRTGGNEQFF. The nucleotide sequence is given as TGTGCCAGCAGCCTTCGGACAGGGGGCAATGAGCAGTTCTTC.